What follows is one T cell receptor beta chain and its context. Its antigen is unknown. No base quality values were provided; no much bigger clone lies one nucleotide off. The sample belongs to a study of CD8 T cells in Susac syndrome (dated by TCRdb to the late 2010s). Context from the whole study: Among the Susac syndrome patients who were sequenced, clinically active disease was present in 5 or 6 and clinical remission was observed in fewer than 10. Repertoire sequencing was used to test whether CD8+ T cell activation and differentiation in Susac syndrome was antigen driven. At blood withdrawal, Susac syndrome patients were either therapy-naive, taking corticosteroids (in some cases with IVIg as well), or taking IVIg alone. Study-wide findings and limitations: In the CD4+ T cell repertoire of Susac syndrome patients, clonal expansion was not detected. The number of individuals in the TCR sequencing and HLA analysis was recognized as being relatively small.

According to the germline V gene, CDR1 reads SGHTA and CDR2 reads FQGNSA. There are 16 amino acids in the CDR3, from cysteine to phenylalanine inclusive. The sequence is cut down to CDR3 DNA, 48 bases in frame from base 1. V is reduced by 1 base and J by 2 bases, leaving a spacing of 12 bases between them. High-throughput TCR beta sequencing profiled peripheral blood CD8+ and CD4+ T cells from healthy donors, Susac syndrome patients and multiple sclerosis patients. Recently defined diagnostic criteria for definite or probable disease were met by the Susac syndrome patients. Bulk CD8+ and CD4+ T cells were purified by magnetic negative isolation, whereas CD8+ TEMRA cells were enriched by FACS. Blood was collected in EDTA tubes and processed within 24 hours, with PBMCs isolated through density gradient centrifugation. PBMCs intended for TCR sequencing were cryopreserved in liquid nitrogen and thawed later in a water bath at 37 degrees C. The sorted or isolated CD4+, CD8+ and CD8+ TEMRA cells had a purity of 90% or higher.

RNA was extracted using the RNeasy kit, and roughly 0.45 to 1 microgram was reverse transcribed with random hexamers. The immunoSEQ multiplex PCR assay, which covers 54 Vbeta and 13 Jbeta segments, was used to amplify TCR beta CDR3 regions. PCR amplification bias was corrected using a synthetic template baseline for primer optimization and computational correction. Per the source publication's procedure: Reads were annotated to V, D and J genes per IMGT and analyzed with immunoSEQ Analyzer, keeping only productive sequences. Clonality was calculated as one minus the Shannon entropy normalized by log2 of the number of productive unique sequences. For each patient and control, public and private clones were evaluated among the 100 most prevalent clones. Susac-specific clones were defined as absent from healthy and MS cohorts, 850 to 1,300 published viral clones and other ImmuneACCESS disease sequences. The public reads were run again by TCRdb, first through fastp at Q25 and then through MiXCR, and only productive beta chains were kept. Rows with one shared CDR3 protein collapse into an entry with the most common genes and DNA. The V and J calls and clone size come from TCRdb's table, not from the authors' own analysis. The sample yields about 180,000 distinct CDR3 sequences; roughly 95% were counted once. Together, the top ten hold around 0.12% of the sample.

This receptor was taken from a human donor with Susac syndrome. The chain is encoded by TRBV7-2 joined to TRBJ2-1; no D gene is confidently identified. The sample taken for sequencing was CD4+ T cells from PBMCs. Read as DNA, the sequence is TGTGCCAGCAGCTTAGTATCTACATCAACCTACAATGAGCAGTTCTTC. Its product reads: CASSLVSTSTYNEQFF. The full variable domain, completed from the reference TRBV7-2 and TRBJ2-1 proteins outside the CDR3, reads GAGVSQSPSNKVTEKGKDVELRCDPISGHTALYWYRQSLGQGLEFLIYFQGNSAPDKSGLPSDRFSAERTGGSVSTLTIQRTQQEDSAVYLCASSLVSTSTYNEQFFGPGTRLTVL.